This T cell receptor beta chain was documented in a study of blood T cell repertoires in COVID-19. Study-level information: COVID-19 samples, acute and convalescent, were from the United States, Italy and Spain. PBMCs, B-cell-depleted T cells, or T cells were the source of the cDNA or gDNA that made up the material.

Clones were read by immunoSEQ multiplex PCR, and TCRdb kept only the in-frame ones, dropping some. The table has 200,000 to 300,000 clones, approximately 90% seen once. Those who participated ranged in age from 18 to 89 years and resided in around 22 US areas. The CDR3 is 13 residues long. V was trimmed by 5 bases and J by 7 bases, leaving 14 bases between them. Germline CDR1 MNHNY, CDR2 SVGAGI (reference sequence). The chain combines TRBV6-6 with TRBJ1-2; no firm D call. This sequence was found in a woman aged 25 to 39 who had recovered from COVID-19. Material: PBMCs or T cells enriched from blood (not recorded which). The CDR3 coding sequence is TGTGCCAGCAGTGACGGAGGGCAGAGTGGCTACACCTTC. It specifies CASSDGGQSGYTF.